The 15 T cell receptor beta chains presented below share a single source sample, sequenced in a study of shared clonotypes between healthy human individuals (dated by TCRdb to the early 2020s). The library was prepared using the immunoSEQ multiplex PCR assay. TCRdb holds this immuneACCESS table with in-frame rearrangements only. Some clones are missing; in checked studies, unresolved V genes explain under half, and the rest has no known cause. The table for this sample lists about 1 million clones; 70% to 80% of them were counted only once. The ten largest clonotypes hold 0.5% to 0.6% of the sample. Sequences were obtained from memory CD4+ T cells from PBMCs. According to the study, the label for this sample's cell subset or site signals: CD45RA-negative fraction. The receptors stem from a man aged 18 to 35 in good health. Some clones in this sample may be carry-over from other donors' samples.

This chain connects TRBV6-1 to TRBJ2-7, with 9 bases lining up with TRBD1. CDR1 and CDR2 (germline): MNHNS, SASEGT. This CDR3 is built from 14 residues. The trim removed 6 bases at V and 7 bases at J, leaving 10 bases unmatched. CDR3 DNA sequence: TGTGCCAGCAGATCCGGGACAGGGTTGCGGGAGCAGTACTTC. Amino acids: CASRSGTGLREQYF.

V usage is TRBV10-3 and J usage is TRBJ1-1; weak D call: TRBD1 (6 bases). This CDR3 is 14 amino acids long. Germline V gene data show CDR1 as ENHRY and CDR2 as SYGVKD. V was shortened by 4 bases and J by 5 bases, with 14 bases between the two germline ends. In nucleotides, the CDR3 is TGTGCCATCAGTGGGGGACAAGGGGCAACTGAAGCTTTCTTT. Amino acid sequence: CAISGGQGATEAFF.

The chain joins TRBV9 to TRBJ1-1; 7 bases align to TRBD1. CDR1 SGDLS and CDR2 YYNGEE come from the germline V gene. CDR3 length: 15 amino acids. V was clipped by 1 base and J by 3 bases; unmatched bases: 6. The CDR3 is CASSVSPGGDTEAFF. For the CDR3, the DNA is TGTGCCAGCAGCGTATCGCCAGGGGGAGACACTGAAGCTTTCTTT.

This clone was detected only a few times. V is TRBV30 and J is TRBJ1-2; the D gene is possibly TRBD1 (5 bases). The V gene lost 0 bases and the J gene lost 6 bases, with 11 bases spanning the gap. Germline V lookup: CDR1 GTSNPN, CDR2 SVGIG (reference sequence). The CDR3 runs to 13 residues. The CDR3 spells CAWSVQGRHGYTF. Here the CDR3 DNA reads TGTGCCTGGAGTGTGCAGGGACGGCATGGCTACACCTTC. Complete variable domain (other parts from reference TRBV30 and TRBJ1-2): SQTIHQWPATLVQPVGSPLSLECTVEGTSNPNLYWYRQAAGRGLQLLFYSVGIGQISSEVPQNLSASRPQDRQFILSSKKLLLSDSGFYLCAWSVQGRHGYTFGSGTRLTVV.

The chain couples TRBV28 to TRBJ1-5, with D perhaps matching TRBD1 (5 bases). This CDR3 has 15 residues. CDR1 MDHEN and CDR2 SYDVKM come from the germline V gene. V lost 4 bases and J lost 12, with 22 bases in between. CDR3 sequence (DNA): TGTGCCAGCAGTTCGACCGGGGCCGAATGGTTGGTCCAGCATTTT. Its translation is CASSSTGAEWLVQHF. The entire variable domain, with the rest obtained from reference TRBV28 and TRBJ1-5, is as follows: DVKVTQSSRYLVKRTGEKVFLECVQDMDHENMFWYRQDPGLGLRLIYFSYDVKMKEKGDIPEGYSVSREKKERFSLILESASTNQTSMYLCASSSTGAEWLVQHFGDGTRLSIL.

The chain carries TRBV5-1 and TRBJ1-1; D is ambiguous. The CDR3 is 15 amino acids. CDR1 is SGHRS, CDR2 YFSETQ, per germline. Trimming removed 0 bases from V and 5 bases from J, with 14 bases in between. The CDR3 here is CASSLAVGAGTEAFF. The CDR3 DNA reads as TGCGCCAGCAGCTTGGCCGTCGGTGCGGGAACTGAAGCTTTCTTT. Looking up the rest from reference TRBV5-1 and TRBJ1-1 gives the full variable domain: KAGVTQTPRYLIKTRGQQVTLSCSPISGHRSVSWYQQTPGQGLQFLFEYFSETQRNKGNFPGRFSGRQFSNSRSEMNVSTLELGDSALYLCASSLAVGAGTEAFFGQGTRLTVV.

The rearrangement joins TRBV7-9 to TRBJ2-7; TRBD1 matches 8 bases. With 2 bases clipped from V and 7 bases from J, the junction kept 10 bases outside the gene matches. The germline V gene encodes CDR1 SEHNR and CDR2 FQNEAQ (reference sequence). The CDR3 is 15 residues long. The CDR3 sequence: CASSLRGQASLEQYF. The CDR3 DNA follows: TGTGCCAGCAGCTTACGGGGACAGGCCTCGCTGGAGCAGTACTTC.

This clone was recorded at least ten times. The rearrangement links TRBV2 to TRBJ1-4, with 9 bases lining up with TRBD1. Germline values: CDR1 SNHLY, CDR2 FYNNEI. V lost 7 bases, J lost 8 bases, and 11 bases stayed unmatched. There are 15 residues in the CDR3. The CDR3 reads CASIEAWGQGEKLFF. DNA of the CDR3: TGTGCCAGCATCGAAGCGTGGGGACAGGGCGAAAAACTGTTTTTT. Full variable domain (rest looked up from reference TRBV2 and TRBJ1-4): EPEVTQTPSHQVTQMGQEVILRCVPISNHLYFYWYRQILGQKVEFLVSFYNNEISEKSEIFDDQFSVERPDGSNFTLKIRSTKLEDSAMYFCASIEAWGQGEKLFFGSGTQLSVL.

Details on this clone: A far larger clone is one nucleotide away, so this likely arose from a read error. Other nucleotide sequences from this sample produce the same CDR3. The chain joins TRBV7-3 to TRBJ2-1; 9 nucleotides agree with TRBD2. V lost 2 bases to trimming and J lost 4 bases; unmatched junction nucleotides: 3. Germline CDR1 reads SGHTA; CDR2 reads FQGTGA. This CDR3 contains 15 residues. The CDR3 is CASSLGLAGYNEQFF. The DNA for the CDR3 is TGTGCCAGCAGCTTAGGGCTAGCGGGGTACAATGAGCAGTTCTTC.

This clone has a single count. The rearrangement links TRBV7-2 to TRBJ2-7; perhaps TRBD2 as D (5 bases). Trimming removed 4 bases from V and 0 bases from J, with 10 bases in between. Germline assignment: CDR1 SGHTA and CDR2 FQGNSA. The CDR3 consists of 14 residues. CDR3 sequence (DNA): TGTGCCAGCAGCTACCTGAGGGCCTCCTACGAGCAGTACTTC. Protein product: CASSYLRASYEQYF. The complete variable domain, with remaining parts taken from reference TRBV7-2 and TRBJ2-7, reads GAGVSQSPSNKVTEKGKDVELRCDPISGHTALYWYRQSLGQGLEFLIYFQGNSAPDKSGLPSDRFSAERTGGSVSTLTIQRTQQEDSAVYLCASSYLRASYEQYFGPGTRLTVT.

The rearrangement links TRBV9 to TRBJ2-1, with TRBD2 matching 10 bases. The germline gives CDR1 SGDLS, CDR2 YYNGEE. This CDR3 has 20 amino acids. Trimming took 5 bases from V and 2 from J; bases not matched to a gene: 19. The CDR3 sequence is CASSPRGTSERKRTYNEQFF. CDR3 nucleotides: TGTGCCAGCAGTCCCCGGGGGACTAGCGAGCGAAAACGAACCTACAATGAGCAGTTCTTC. The full variable domain, rest sourced from reference TRBV9 and TRBJ2-1, is DSGVTQTPKHLITATGQRVTLRCSPRSGDLSVYWYQQSLDQGLQFLIQYYNGEERAKGNILERFSAQQFPDLHSELNLSSLELGDSALYFCASSPRGTSERKRTYNEQFFGPGTRLTVL.

The sample holds one count of this clone. The same CDR3 arises from other DNA sequences in this sample as well. The chain couples TRBV7-2 to TRBJ1-2; 11 bases match TRBD1. CDR1 and CDR2 (germline): SGHTA, FQGNSA. The V segment lost 6 bases and the J segment 7 bases; nucleotides outside the gene matches: 4. This CDR3 region has 13 residues. The CDR3 region is CASSLDRGPGYTF. For the CDR3, the DNA is TGTGCCAGCAGTTTGGACAGGGGGCCTGGCTACACCTTC.

This clone has at least ten counts. The chain's CDR3 is CASYRHQETQYF. CDR3 DNA: TGTGCCAGCTATCGTCATCAAGAGACCCAGTACTTC. This chain uses TRBV7-6 with TRBJ2-5; D not resolved. Germline loops: CDR1 SGHVS, CDR2 FNYEAQ. Trimming cost V 8 bases and J 2 bases, with 9 bases left between them. This CDR3 is built from 12 residues.

This chain joins TRBV4-1 and TRBJ1-5; no reliable D call. Germline V lookup: CDR1 MGHRA, CDR2 YSYEKL. Deletions cut 0 bases from V and 7 bases from J, with 13 bases between. The CDR3 length is 15 residues. CDR3 DNA sequence: TGCGCCAGCAGCCAAGATAGTACCCTTGGGCAGCCCCAGCATTTT. It yields the protein CASSQDSTLGQPQHF.

This clone was found a few times. The chain employs TRBV27 and TRBJ1-2, with 8 positions matching TRBD1. In germline, CDR1 is MNHEY, CDR2 SMNVEV (reference sequence). J gave up 7 bases and V 7 bases, and 8 bases lay outside the gene matches. The CDR3 consists of 13 residues. The CDR3 DNA reads TGTGCCAGCACCGGGTGGACAGGGAGTGGCTACACCTTC. Protein product: CASTGWTGSGYTF.